This TCR beta chain was identified during a study of low-dose radiotherapy and immunotherapy resistance in tumors. This CDR3 is built from 17 residues. Germline CDR1 SGHRS, CDR2 YFSETQ. Trimming cost V 4 bases and J 3 bases; bases outside gene matches: 6. TRAV- and TRBV-specific primers, spanning alpha and beta chains, primed first-strand cDNA. TCR amplification used 15 to 20 PCR cycles, a constant-region primer and a V-primer adapter. A single record per CDR3 protein comes from TCRdb applying MiXCR to the reads. The table records roughly 54,000 distinct CDR3 sequences, almost 25% of them present only once. In its sample, this clonotype was seen a few times. Time point denoted: before trial treatment.

The material was PBMCs, obtained before treatment. The chain joins TRBV5-1 to TRBJ2-1; 14 bases match TRBD2. This receptor was taken from a male donor with prostate cancer. The CDR3 DNA sequence: TGCGCCAGCAGCCCAGGACTAGCGGGGGGTTTCTACAATGAGCAGTTCTTC. Protein sequence: CASSPGLAGGFYNEQFF.